This T cell receptor beta chain was obtained from a study of blood T cell repertoires in COVID-19. About the study: Spain, Italy and the United States supplied samples that represented acute and convalescent COVID-19.

Only in-frame clones appear in the TCRdb table, and some are missing; sequencing was by immunoSEQ multiplex PCR. Among some 180,000 clones listed, 82% were seen once. Patients in Seattle were enrolled during active infection, then followed longitudinally. CDR1 is SGHVS and CDR2 is FNYEAQ in the germline V gene. The CDR3 contains 13 residues. V lost 5 bases to trimming and J lost 0 bases, with 7 bases between them. This clone came up a few times. The chain couples TRBV7-6 to TRBJ1-1, with D uncertain. Sequenced sample: peripheral blood. This TCR came from a woman in her fifties or sixties with COVID-19, enrolled during active disease. CDR3 residues: CASSRDLNTEAFF. Written as DNA, the CDR3 is TGTGCCAGCAGCCGCGATCTGAACACTGAAGCTTTCTTT.